Shown below are 21 T cell receptor beta chains from a single sample sequenced in a study of patients and donors after allogeneic stem cell transplantation. A single record per CDR3 protein comes from TCRdb applying MiXCR to the RT-PCR reads. The profile shows about a million distinct CDR3 sequences, approximately 19% of them singletons. The specimen sequenced was blood, either unsorted or a sorted T cell fraction (not recorded which). The source of these receptors is a human donor who was either an allogeneic HSCT recipient or a stem cell or donor lymphocyte infusion donor (not recorded which). It is not recorded whose cells these are; they may come from a transplant donor.

This chain uses TRBV4-3 with TRBJ2-3; 7 bases fit TRBD1. Germline assignment: CDR1 LGHNA and CDR2 YSLEER. V trimming: 1 base; J trimming: 6 bases; junction bases outside the gene matches: 1. CDR3 size: 13 residues. This chain's CDR3 is CASSQAQGDTQYF. DNA of the CDR3: TGCGCCAGCAGCCAAGCACAGGGGGATACGCAGTATTTT.

The chain carries TRBV27 and TRBJ2-6; D may be TRBD1 (5 bases). The CDR3 loop spans 14 amino acids. Germline CDR1 reads MNHEY; CDR2 reads SMNVEV (reference sequence). V shed 10 bases and J shed 4 bases, with 14 bases lying between them. CDR3 amino acids: CATARVTGANVLTF. The DNA for the CDR3 is TGTGCCACCGCCAGGGTGACAGGGGCCAACGTCCTGACTTTC.

This clonotype has only a few counts. This rearrangement joins TRBV27 to TRBJ1-1; D is ambiguous. The V end lost 4 bases, the J end lost 3 bases, and 12 bases lay between the germline ends. Looked up from germline, CDR1 is MNHEY and CDR2 is SMNVEV (reference sequence). This CDR3 has 14 amino acids. This CDR3 is CASSSTYRDTEAFF. Written as DNA, the CDR3 is TGTGCCAGCAGTTCCACTTATCGGGACACTGAAGCTTTCTTT.

This clonotype was recorded a few times. The chain is built from TRBV12-3 or TRBV12-4 and TRBJ2-5; D might be TRBD1 or TRBD2, each matching 6 bases. V dropped 3 bases and J dropped 6 bases, with 14 bases sitting between them. This CDR3 has 14 amino acids. CDR3 loop: CASSLGGRRKTQYF. For the CDR3, the DNA is TGTGCCAGCAGTTTGGGGGGCCGGAGGAAGACCCAGTACTTC.

V usage is TRBV5-6 and J usage is TRBJ2-5, with 10 bases aligning to TRBD2. Germline lookup yields CDR1 SGHDT and CDR2 YYEEEE. The CDR3 has 16 residues. V was pared by 4 bases and J by 4 bases, with 10 bases of the junction left unmatched. CDR3 bases: TGTGCCAGCAGCCCCAGGGTAGCGGGAGGCAGAGAGACCCAGTACTTC. Its protein product is CASSPRVAGGRETQYF.

This chain uses TRBV11-2 with TRBJ2-3, with D unclear. Germline V gives CDR1 SGHAT, CDR2 FQNNGV. CDR3 length equals 12 residues. Trimming cost V 7 bases and J 5 bases, with 10 bases left between them. In nucleotides, the CDR3 is TGTGCCAGCAATTACTTGGGAGATACGCAGTATTTT. Translating gives CASNYLGDTQYF. Variable domain in full (rest from reference TRBV11-2 and TRBJ2-3): EAGVAQSPRYKIIEKRQSVAFWCNPISGHATLYWYQQILGQGPKLLIQFQNNGVVDDSQLPKDRFSAERLKGVDSTLKIQPAKLEDSAVYLCASNYLGDTQYFGPGTRLTVL.

This clonotype was found a few times. The chain recombines TRBV4-3 with TRBJ2-7, with D maybe TRBD2 (6 bases). CDR1 and CDR2 from the germline V gene are LGHNA and YSLEER. CDR3 length: 15 amino acids. V was pared by 1 base and J by 2 bases, with 12 bases between. The CDR3 is CASSQVAGRAYEQYF. CDR3 in DNA: TGCGCCAGCAGCCAAGTGGCGGGAAGGGCCTACGAGCAGTACTTC.

V gene TRBV5-1 combines with J gene TRBJ1-2; a possible D gene is TRBD1 (6 bases). Germline assignment: CDR1 SGHRS and CDR2 YFSETQ. The CDR3 has 14 residues. V dropped 4 bases and J dropped 7 bases, with 17 bases sitting between them. CDR3 nucleotide sequence: TGCGCCAGCAGCGACACTACAGGGTCTTCTGGCTACACCTTC. Its protein product is CASSDTTGSSGYTF. Drawing the rest from reference TRBV5-1 and TRBJ1-2, the complete variable domain is KAGVTQTPRYLIKTRGQQVTLSCSPISGHRSVSWYQQTPGQGLQFLFEYFSETQRNKGNFPGRFSGRQFSNSRSEMNVSTLELGDSALYLCASSDTTGSSGYTFGSGTRLTVV.

In this sample, this clonotype turned up many times. The J gene is TRBJ2-1, the V gene TRBV12-3 or TRBV12-4; D unclear. The V and J ends lost 5 bases and 12 bases respectively, with 11 bases between them. The CDR3 is 11 residues long. The CDR3 DNA follows: TGTGCCAGCAGTCTGGGTGTAGGGCAGTTCTTC. It yields the protein CASSLGVGQFF.

The V gene is TRBV11-2, the J gene TRBJ2-1, with 13 bases lining up with TRBD2. The ends lost 4 bases at V and 5 bases at J; junction bases unmatched: 11. This CDR3 is built from 18 residues. Germline V gene data show CDR1 as SGHAT and CDR2 as FQNNGV. The CDR3 nucleotides are TGTGCCAGCAGCTCGAATTTAAGGACTAGCGGGGGAGACAATGAGCAGTTCTTC. Its translation is CASSSNLRTSGGDNEQFF.

The chain employs TRBV12-3 or TRBV12-4 and TRBJ1-2, with 9 bases lining up with TRBD1. There are 16 residues in the CDR3. Unmatched junction bases numbered 11, after V lost 5 bases and J lost 4 bases. The chain's CDR3 is CASSPRTGEISYGYTF. CDR3 sequence (DNA): TGTGCCAGCAGTCCGCGGACAGGGGAAATCTCCTATGGCTACACCTTC.

This clonotype was seen a handful of times. The rearrangement links TRBV11-2 to TRBJ1-6, with 7 bases aligning to TRBD1. The trim removed 1 base at V and 8 bases at J, leaving 5 bases unmatched. Germline-derived CDR1 and CDR2 are SGHAT and FQNNGV. This CDR3 spans 15 amino acids. The CDR3 here is CASSLVKGADSPLHF. The CDR3 DNA follows: TGTGCCAGCAGCTTAGTCAAGGGGGCGGATTCACCCCTCCACTTT.

This clonotype showed up just a few times. The V gene is TRBV13, the J gene TRBJ2-5, with D unresolved. The germline V and J ends were trimmed by 5 bases and 3 bases, with 19 bases remaining between them. The CDR3 spans 16 residues. Germline CDR1 and CDR2: PRHDT and FYEKMQ (reference sequence). CDR3 in DNA: TGTGCCAGCAGCCCCCATGTCGTCTACCACGAAGAGACCCAGTACTTC. This translates into CASSPHVVYHEETQYF.

V and J are TRBV29-1 and TRBJ2-1; D gene uncertain. Germline V gene sequence: CDR1 SQVTM, CDR2 ANQGSEA. The CDR3 contains 11 residues. Trimming took 4 bases from V and 7 from J, leaving 8 bases between them. CDR3 DNA sequence: TGCAGCGTTGCTCCTAGGAATGAGCAGTTCTTC. Protein sequence: CSVAPRNEQFF.

This clonotype was seen a handful of times. CDR3: CSAPALDRNTEAFF. The CDR3 nucleotides are TGCAGTGCCCCGGCCCTAGACAGGAACACTGAAGCTTTCTTT. The chain combines TRBV20-1 with TRBJ1-1; D perhaps matches TRBD1 (5 bases). V was clipped by 6 bases and J by 1 base, with 15 bases between them. The CDR3 loop spans 14 amino acids. Germline CDR1 reads DFQATT; CDR2 reads SNEGSKA (reference sequence).

The table lists this clonotype with many counts. V and J are TRBV12-3 or TRBV12-4 and TRBJ2-5; D unresolved. V dropped 6 bases and J dropped 5 bases, with 7 bases sitting between them. This CDR3 region has 11 residues. DNA for the CDR3: TGTGCCAGCAGCATACGGGAGACCCAGTACTTC. This encodes CASSIRETQYF.

This clonotype was observed a handful of times. The V call is TRBV29-1, the J call TRBJ2-1; 7 bases line up with TRBD1. The CDR3 spans 13 residues. Germline V gene data show CDR1 as SQVTM and CDR2 as ANQGSEA. J gave up 10 bases and V 7 bases, and 13 bases lay outside the gene matches. CDR3 protein: CSAKMTGLGEQFF. CDR3 nucleotides: TGCAGCGCCAAGATGACAGGGCTAGGCGAGCAGTTCTTC.

J is TRBJ2-7 and V is TRBV4-2, with D possibly matching TRBD2 (7 bases). CDR3 length: 15 amino acids. Trimming took off 0 bases at V and 7 bases at J, with 16 bases between the two ends. The germline gives CDR1 LGHNA, CDR2 YNFKEQ. DNA of the CDR3: TGTGCCAGCAGCCAAGAGGGACGGGGGGCCAGGGAGCAGTACTTC. Its translation is CASSQEGRGAREQYF.

There are a few counts of this clonotype. This rearrangement joins TRBV6-1 to TRBJ2-2; TRBD1 aligns across 12 bases. This CDR3 region has 17 residues. V lost 6 bases to trimming and J lost 4 bases; unmatched junction nucleotides: 9. The germline gives CDR1 MNHNS, CDR2 SASEGT. The CDR3 DNA reads as TGTGCCAGCAGCCGGGGACAGGGGGCCAAGGGCACCGGGGAGCTGTTTTTT. Translating gives CASSRGQGAKGTGELFF.

The V gene is TRBV12-3 or TRBV12-4, the J gene TRBJ1-5; D is ambiguous. This CDR3 contains 15 residues. V was pared by 2 bases and J by 1 base, with 9 bases between. CDR3 protein: CASSLSDLSNQPQHF. CDR3 bases: TGTGCCAGCAGTTTAAGTGACTTAAGCAATCAGCCCCAGCATTTT.

This clonotype was observed a handful of times. V usage is TRBV4-2 and J usage is TRBJ2-2; TRBD2 matches at 12 bases. The CDR3 contains 19 residues. V lost 1 base, J lost 4 bases, and 10 bases stayed unmatched. CDR1 and CDR2 (germline): LGHNA, YNFKEQ. CDR3 in DNA: TGTGCCAGCAGCCAAGCCCTGGGGGGACTAGCGGGTGTCACCGGGGAGCTGTTTTTT. It yields the protein CASSQALGGLAGVTGELFF.